The 9 T cell receptor beta chains below were found in one sample sequenced in a study of Graves' ophthalmopathy and Graves' hyperthyroidism. Researchers took RNA transcripts and amplified TCR beta CDR3 regions from them. First-round RT-PCR used HTBI primers; second-round multiplex PCR followed. TCRdb analysed the multiplex PCR reads with MiXCR anew, one entry per CDR3 protein. Of about 740,000 distinct CDR3 sequences listed, roughly 40% are singletons. The source material was peripheral blood. Source of these receptors: an adult man with Graves' ophthalmopathy.

The chain has TRBV29-1 and TRBJ2-7; 10 bases agree with TRBD1. CDR1 and CDR2 from the germline V gene are SQVTM and ANQGSEA. The CDR3 contains 15 residues. Unmatched junction bases numbered 14, after V lost 5 bases and J lost 7 bases. The CDR3 bases are TGCAGCGTTCTGGTCGGGACAGGGGTCTACAATGAGCAGTACTTC. Its translation: CSVLVGTGVYNEQYF.

The sample holds many counts of this clonotype. The chain has TRBV20-1 and TRBJ1-4; D is unclear. CDR1 and CDR2 from the germline V gene are DFQATT and SNEGSKA (reference sequence). The germline V and J ends were trimmed by 6 bases and 2 bases, with 13 bases remaining between them. The CDR3 consists of 14 residues. The CDR3 DNA reads TGCAGTGCGAGCCGGGAAGGCACTAATGAAAAACTGTTTTTT. This sequence encodes CSASREGTNEKLFF.

A word on this clonotype: A much larger clone sits a single nucleotide away, making a read error possible. The genes are TRBV14 and TRBJ1-1; TRBD1 matches 10 bases. This CDR3 contains 14 residues. The germline gives CDR1 SGHDN, CDR2 FVKESK. CDR3 sequence (DNA): TGTGCCAGCAGACAAGCGGGGACAGGGGATGAAGCTTTCTTT. This codes for CASRQAGTGDEAFF.

DNA for the CDR3: TGTGCCAGCAGCGGACGTCCTGTTCACACCGGGGAGCTGTTTTTT. Its translation is CASSGRPVHTGELFF. This rearrangement joins TRBV7-8 to TRBJ2-2, with no clear D. The V end lost 5 bases, the J end lost 3 bases, and 13 bases lay between the germline ends. Looked up from germline, CDR1 is SGHVS and CDR2 is FQNEAQ. This CDR3 region has 15 residues.

In this sample, this clonotype turned up many times. The chain has TRBV7-9 and TRBJ2-7; 12 nucleotides agree with TRBD2. Germline V gives CDR1 SEHNR, CDR2 FQNEAQ (reference sequence). V dropped 4 bases and J dropped 3; count of bases not matched to a gene: 10. The CDR3 totals 17 residues. The CDR3 loop reads CASSSTLAGGGYYEQYF. The CDR3 nucleotides are TGTGCCAGCAGCTCAACACTAGCGGGGGGCGGTTACTACGAGCAGTACTTC.

Only a few counts were recorded for this clonotype. The rearrangement uses TRBV2 and TRBJ1-5; D ambiguous. Germline CDR1 reads SNHLY; CDR2 reads FYNNEI. V lost 6 bases and J lost 0, with 9 bases in between. The CDR3 contains 14 residues. The CDR3 DNA is TGTGCCAGCAGGCGTGGAAGTAGCAATCAGCCCCAGCATTTT. Translating it yields CASRRGSSNQPQHF.

This clonotype was recorded at least ten times. The V and J genes are TRBV10-3 and TRBJ1-2; no clear D. The germline gives CDR1 ENHRY, CDR2 SYGVKD. The V end was cut by 4 bases, the J end by 4 bases, with 10 bases between. The CDR3 runs 13 residues. The CDR3 DNA follows: TGTGCCATCAGTGCCAGTGCGTCCTATGGCTACACCTTC. Residues: CAISASASYGYTF.

The rearrangement joins TRBV10-3 to TRBJ1-2; 8 bases align to TRBD1. Germline V gene sequence: CDR1 ENHRY, CDR2 SYGVKD. The length of the CDR3 is 14 residues. V dropped 4 bases and J dropped 10; count of bases not matched to a gene: 11. The CDR3 region is CAISGRTDRENYTF. Written as DNA, the CDR3 is TGTGCCATCAGTGGCCGAACGGACAGGGAGAACTACACCTTC.

The chain employs TRBV2 and TRBJ2-7; D is undetermined. V lost 6 bases, J lost 3 bases, and 18 bases lay in between. The CDR3 consists of 15 residues. Germline CDR1 SNHLY, CDR2 FYNNEI. Written as DNA, the CDR3 is TGTGCCAGCAGCCAAGTGAGTACGAGACTCTACGAGCAGTACTTC. It yields the protein CASSQVSTRLYEQYF.